This T cell receptor (beta chain) emerged from a study of T cell repertoires in cytomegalovirus infection. The wider study: From public TCR beta signatures came an indication of both CMV infection and matching HLA type.

Via MiXCR, TCRdb re-called the reads, giving one row per CDR3 protein. Here the sample spans hundreds of thousands of distinct CDR3 sequences, roughly 26% being singletons. From germline, CDR1 is MDHEN and CDR2 SYDVKM. The CDR3 has 15 amino acids. The V segment lost 6 bases and the J segment 5 bases; nucleotides outside the gene matches: 11. Study-level findings and limits: It was HLA-C-restricted CMV-specific TCR beta clonotypes that dominated the response ex vivo. Cumulative frequency (of public TCR beta family members) identified carriers of CMV plus the relevant HLA.

In regard to this clonotype: The antigen is undetermined.

The sequenced sample was CD8+ T cells from PBMCs. The receptor's source is a human donor in good health (CMV status not recorded). Some clones in this sample may be carry-over from other donors' samples. The J gene is TRBJ2-5, the V gene TRBV28; TRBD2 agrees at 8 bases. CDR3 nucleotides: TGTGCCAGCAGCCGGGACTCGACTAGCGAGGAGACCCAGTACTTC. Its protein product is CASSRDSTSEETQYF.